The T cell receptor (beta chain) described here comes from a study of T-cell memory formation after mild COVID-19. Overall study results and limits: Memory from before infection featured some responding clones, which suggests cross-reactive memory joined.

This clonotype was counted at least ten times. No antigen is known for it. CDR1 DFQATT and CDR2 SNEGSKA come from the germline V gene (reference sequence). After removal of 5 bases from V and 8 bases from J, the junction contained 9 bases not matched to a gene. This CDR3 is 15 amino acids long. MiXCR, applied by TCRdb to the 5' RACE reads, yields one record per CDR3 protein. The sample has about 430,000 distinct CDR3 sequences, roughly 24% seen once. The source of this sequence is an adult woman who had mild COVID-19 (a few samples of this study predate the infection). Cell type and time point are not known. The source material was PBMCs or a T cell subset sorted from them (not recorded which). The chain links TRBV20-1 to TRBJ1-6, with TRBD1 identical over 10 bases. In DNA, the CDR3 is TGCAGTGCTCGCCGAGGGGGGACAGGGGATTCACCCCTCCACTTT. It specifies CSARRGGTGDSPLHF.